One sample yielded the 26 T cell receptor beta chains listed below, sequenced in a study of blood T cell repertoires in COVID-19. Data came from immunoSEQ multiplex PCR; TCRdb stores just in-frame clones and leaves some out. The data show 200,000 to 250,000 clones, approximately 81% seen once. The specimen was peripheral blood. These receptors all stem from a man aged 35-49 years with acute or convalescent COVID-19.

The sample holds a few counts of this clone. The V gene is TRBV27, the J gene TRBJ1-1; TRBD1 matches 11 bases. CDR3 length: 15 amino acids. V lost 7 bases to trimming and J lost 4 bases; unmatched junction nucleotides: 8. Germline V lookup: CDR1 MNHEY, CDR2 SMNVEV (reference sequence). CDR3 protein: CASMITGTGGTEAFF. In nucleotides, the CDR3 is TGTGCCAGCATGATAACCGGGACAGGGGGCACTGAAGCTTTCTTT.

The rearrangement uses TRBV27 and TRBJ1-2, with 8 bases lining up with TRBD1. V trimming: 3 bases; J trimming: 8 bases; junction bases outside the gene matches: 11. Germline V gene sequence: CDR1 MNHEY, CDR2 SMNVEV (reference sequence). This CDR3 has 15 residues. CDR3 loop: CASSFGQGSGSGYTF. As DNA, the CDR3 is TGTGCCAGCAGTTTCGGACAGGGATCGGGGTCAGGCTACACCTTC.

The rearrangement links TRBV10-3 to TRBJ1-1; 9 nucleotides line up with TRBD1. With V trimmed by 7 bases and J by 2 bases, 8 bases remained unmatched. Germline CDR1 ENHRY, CDR2 SYGVKD. This CDR3 is 15 amino acids long. CDR3 residues: CAITFGQGYNTEAFF. CDR3 sequence (DNA): TGTGCCATCACCTTCGGACAGGGGTATAACACTGAAGCTTTCTTT.

The rearrangement joins TRBV7-8 to TRBJ2-7; 9 nucleotides align to TRBD1. V was pared by 5 bases and J by 2 bases, with 4 bases of the junction left unmatched. Germline V gene sequence: CDR1 SGHVS, CDR2 FQNEAQ. The CDR3 runs 14 residues. The CDR3 DNA reads TGTGCCAGCAGCCCAAGGACAGGGGCCTACGAGCAGTACTTC. This translates into CASSPRTGAYEQYF.

The V call is TRBV24-1, the J call TRBJ1-5; D is unclear. This CDR3 spans 12 amino acids. V was trimmed by 3 bases and J by 4 bases, leaving 3 bases between them. Looked up from germline, CDR1 is KGHDR and CDR2 is SFDVKD. The CDR3 DNA sequence: TGTGCCACCAGTGATGTAAATCAGCCCCAGCATTTT. It codes for CATSDVNQPQHF.

This clone was picked up one time. The chain links TRBV28 to TRBJ1-5; D possibly corresponds to TRBD1 (6 bases). The germline V gene encodes CDR1 MDHEN and CDR2 SYDVKM. There are 14 residues in the CDR3. V lost 5 bases, J lost 10 bases, and 18 bases lay in between. CDR3 nucleotides: TGTGCCAGCAGTCTCTCGGGGGGCTCGGACCCCCAGCATTTT. Translating gives CASSLSGGSDPQHF.

CDR3 sequence: CASSPRFDTGELFF. CDR3 nucleotides: TGTGCCAGCAGTCCTAGATTTGATACCGGGGAGCTGTTTTTT. The genes are TRBV6-5 and TRBJ2-2; the D is unclear. V lost 5 bases to trimming and J lost 5 bases, with 12 bases between them. CDR1 and CDR2 (germline): MNHEY, SVGAGI. This CDR3 is 14 amino acids long.

The chain links TRBV18 to TRBJ1-1, with 9 bases fitting TRBD1. Germline V gives CDR1 KGHSH, CDR2 LQKENI. The length of the CDR3 is 12 residues. V lost 8 bases, J lost 4 bases, and 2 bases stayed unmatched. CDR3 region: CASGQGSTEAFF. CDR3 bases: TGTGCCAGCGGACAGGGGAGCACTGAAGCTTTCTTT.

V and J are TRBV18 and TRBJ1-6; perhaps TRBD1 as D (5 bases). The V gene's germline CDR1 is KGHSH and CDR2 LQKENI. The germline V and J ends were trimmed by 3 bases and 5 bases, with 11 bases remaining between them. This CDR3 has 15 residues. CDR3 in amino acids: CASSPKTADNSPLHF. CDR3 sequence (DNA): TGTGCCAGCTCACCGAAGACAGCCGATAATTCACCCCTCCACTTT. Filled out from reference TRBV18 and TRBJ1-6, the complete variable domain reads NAGVMQNPRHLVRRRGQEARLRCSPMKGHSHVYWYRQLPEEGLKFMVYLQKENIIDESGMPKERFSAEFPKEGPSILRIQQVVRGDSAAYFCASSPKTADNSPLHFGNGTRLTVT.

The chain couples TRBV6-5 to TRBJ1-6; TRBD1 might be the D (5 bases). V dropped 4 bases and J dropped 8 bases, with 15 bases sitting between them. The CDR3 consists of 15 residues. Germline V gene data show CDR1 as MNHEY and CDR2 as SVGAGI. The CDR3 spells CASSSAGRGDSPLHF. CDR3 sequence (DNA): TGTGCCAGCAGTTCAGCGGGACGTGGGGATTCACCCCTCCACTTT.

V and J are TRBV5-1 and TRBJ2-7; TRBD2 is a possible D gene (6 bases). V was trimmed by 0 bases and J by 2 bases, leaving 12 bases between them. Germline CDR1 SGHRS, CDR2 YFSETQ. The CDR3 is 15 amino acids. The DNA for the CDR3 is TGCGCCAGCAGCTTGGTGGGGACTGCTGCCTACGAGCAGTACTTC. This sequence encodes CASSLVGTAAYEQYF.

This chain links TRBV10-3 with TRBJ1-2; the match to TRBD1 covers 12 bases. V shed 8 bases, J shed 7 bases, and the junction held 8 bases outside the gene matches. The CDR3 is made up of 14 amino acids. CDR1 ENHRY and CDR2 SYGVKD come from the germline V gene. As DNA, the CDR3 is TGTGCCATCGAATCCGGGACAGGGGGCCCTGGCTACACCTTC. It codes for CAIESGTGGPGYTF.

The CDR3 here is CASSFTGTGGNQPQHF. DNA of the CDR3: TGTGCCAGCAGCTTTACCGGGACAGGGGGGAATCAGCCCCAGCATTTT. This chain links TRBV7-9 with TRBJ1-5, with 11 bases lining up with TRBD1. This CDR3 contains 16 residues. The J segment lost 4 bases and the V segment lost 3 bases, leaving 5 bases of the junction unmatched. Germline lookup yields CDR1 SEHNR and CDR2 FQNEAQ (reference sequence).

This sequence joins TRBV21-1 and TRBJ1-2; TRBD1, the table's D call, was not compared with the DNA. TRBV21-1 is a listed pseudogene. This CDR3 has 16 amino acids. The chain's CDR3 is CASSPLRFGTGRGYTF. CDR3 in DNA: TGTGCCAGCAGTCCCTTACGTTTTGGCACAGGGCGCGGCTACACCTTC.

The chain links TRBV15 to TRBJ1-2; no clear D gene. V gave up 0 bases and J gave up 2 bases, with 16 bases separating them. Per the germline V gene, CDR1 is LNHNV and CDR2 is YYDKDF (reference sequence). The CDR3 consists of 17 residues. The CDR3 nucleotides read TGTGCCACCAGCAGAGATTCGCAAGGGAGAGAGAACTATGGCTACACCTTC. Translated: CATSRDSQGRENYGYTF.

This chain links TRBV7-2 with TRBJ1-1, with D perhaps TRBD1 (5 bases). The germline gives CDR1 SGHTA, CDR2 FQGNSA. Trimming removed 5 bases from V and 11 bases from J, with 18 bases in between. CDR3 length equals 13 residues. In DNA form, the CDR3 reads TGTGCCAGCAGCCCCTTACCCAGGGTGGGGGCTTTCTTT. It is translated as CASSPLPRVGAFF.

V gene TRBV15 combines with J gene TRBJ2-3; 9 bases are shared with TRBD2. The germline gives CDR1 LNHNV, CDR2 YYDKDF (reference sequence). This CDR3 region has 17 residues. Trimming cost V 0 bases and J 3 bases; bases outside gene matches: 7. In DNA, the CDR3 is TGTGCCACCAGCAGAGAGGGAGGTAGCGGGGGTACAGATACGCAGTATTTT. This gives the protein CATSREGGSGGTDTQYF.

This rearrangement joins TRBV7-2 to TRBJ2-7; D is possibly TRBD2 (7 bases). Germline V gene sequence: CDR1 SGHTA, CDR2 FQGNSA. V lost 6 bases and J lost 0, with 18 bases in between. The CDR3 runs 16 residues. As DNA, the CDR3 is TGTGCCAGCAGTAGGGGGGGTTCTGGGAGCTCCTACGAGCAGTACTTC. It yields the protein CASSRGGSGSSYEQYF.

The chain carries TRBV7-3 and TRBJ1-5; D unresolved. Looked up from germline, CDR1 is SGHTA and CDR2 is FQGTGA. The germline V and J ends were trimmed by 2 bases and 6 bases, with 5 bases remaining between them. The CDR3 consists of 12 residues. The CDR3 loop reads CASSLGRQPQHF. The CDR3 region has the DNA TGTGCCAGCAGCTTAGGGCGTCAGCCCCAGCATTTT.

This chain joins TRBV2 and TRBJ1-4; 10 bases match TRBD1. V was pared by 6 bases and J by 8 bases, with 6 bases of the junction left unmatched. The CDR3 is 14 amino acids. In germline, CDR1 is SNHLY, CDR2 FYNNEI. The chain's CDR3 is CASSLDRGEEKLFF. CDR3 in DNA: TGTGCCAGCAGCCTGGACAGGGGGGAAGAAAAACTGTTTTTT.

The chain combines TRBV25-1 with TRBJ2-1; D is uncertain. The CDR3 totals 14 residues. CDR1 and CDR2 from the germline V gene are MGHDK and SYGVNS. V lost 5 bases, J lost 0 bases, and 8 bases lay in between. CDR3 loop: CASSFVNSYNEQFF. The CDR3 DNA sequence: TGTGCCAGCAGTTTCGTAAACTCCTACAATGAGCAGTTCTTC.

This clone was seen a few times. This chain connects TRBV18 to TRBJ1-5; 7 positions agree with TRBD1. V lost 6 bases, J lost 4 bases, and 12 bases stayed unmatched. Per germline, CDR1 KGHSH and CDR2 LQKENI. The CDR3 contains 16 residues. The CDR3 sequence is CASSTTRQGTNQPQHF. For the CDR3, the DNA is TGTGCCAGCTCTACTACCCGACAGGGAACTAATCAGCCCCAGCATTTT.

The rearrangement joins TRBV7-9 to TRBJ1-5; TRBD1 aligns across 11 bases. The CDR3 runs 15 residues. The germline gives CDR1 SEHNR, CDR2 FQNEAQ (reference sequence). Losses at the gene ends were 4 bases for V and 5 bases for J; bases not matched to a gene: 4. CDR3 sequence (DNA): TGTGCCAGCAGCTCCGGGACAGGGGGTCATCAGCCCCAGCATTTT. Residues: CASSSGTGGHQPQHF.

DNA for the CDR3: TGTGCCAGCAGCCAAGATTGGGTGGGGGCGGAGACCCAGTACTTC. This codes for CASSQDWVGAETQYF. This chain links TRBV3-1 (or the pseudogene TRBV3-2) with TRBJ2-5, with D possibly being TRBD1 (6 bases). Germline V CDR1 and CDR2: LGHDT, YNNKEL (reference sequence). Deletions cut 0 bases from V and 5 bases from J, with 13 bases between. The CDR3 covers 15 residues.

This chain links TRBV30 with TRBJ2-3, with D unresolved. With 3 bases removed from V and 0 bases from J, the gap between germline ends came to 4 bases. Germline V gene lookup returns CDR1 GTSNPN and CDR2 SVGIG (reference sequence). The CDR3 loop spans 12 amino acids. The CDR3 here is CAWRQSTDTQYF. The DNA of the CDR3 is TGTGCCTGGAGACAGAGCACAGATACGCAGTATTTT.

The chain recombines TRBV13 with TRBJ1-6; D gene ambiguous. Trimming stripped 3 bases from V and 7 bases from J, with 16 bases between. The germline V gene has CDR1 PRHDT and CDR2 FYEKMQ (reference sequence). The CDR3 is 16 residues long. CDR3 residues: CASSLEGLLENSPLHF. In DNA form, the CDR3 reads TGTGCCAGCAGCTTGGAGGGTCTCCTGGAAAATTCACCCCTCCACTTT.